This T cell receptor (beta chain) was found in a study of vaccination effects on CD4 cells after COVID-19. Overall study findings and caveats: By a late point after vaccination, infection- and vaccine-induced clones had shrunk markedly through clonal contraction.

Some clones are missing from TCRdb's copy, which holds only in-frame ones; the method was immunoSEQ multiplex PCR. The table lists more than 35,000 clones, approximately 68% of them singletons. Pools of viral peptides were used by the ViraFEST assay to expand antigen-specific CD4+ T cells ahead of sequencing. Subsequent to a culture period of about nine days, CD4+ T cells were isolated. No vaccinee had earlier SARS-CoV-2 infection, and nucleocapsid antibodies were negative. Regarding this clone: Antigen specificity is unknown.

J was trimmed by 7 bases and V by 0 bases; bases with no gene match: 4. Germline V gives CDR1 SGHRS, CDR2 YFSETQ. The CDR3 has 15 amino acids. The source is a human donor who received a COVID-19 vaccine. Sequenced here: CD4+ T cells from PBMCs cultured with HCoV-OC43 spike peptides, sampled before COVID-19 vaccination. As to subset: HCoV-OC43 spike overlapping peptide pool stimulation. The gene calls are TRBV5-1 and TRBJ2-2; TRBD1 aligns across 9 bases. DNA of the CDR3: TGCGCCAGCAGCTTGGGGACAGGGGCTGGCGGGGAGCTGTTTTTT. Translated: CASSLGTGAGGELFF.